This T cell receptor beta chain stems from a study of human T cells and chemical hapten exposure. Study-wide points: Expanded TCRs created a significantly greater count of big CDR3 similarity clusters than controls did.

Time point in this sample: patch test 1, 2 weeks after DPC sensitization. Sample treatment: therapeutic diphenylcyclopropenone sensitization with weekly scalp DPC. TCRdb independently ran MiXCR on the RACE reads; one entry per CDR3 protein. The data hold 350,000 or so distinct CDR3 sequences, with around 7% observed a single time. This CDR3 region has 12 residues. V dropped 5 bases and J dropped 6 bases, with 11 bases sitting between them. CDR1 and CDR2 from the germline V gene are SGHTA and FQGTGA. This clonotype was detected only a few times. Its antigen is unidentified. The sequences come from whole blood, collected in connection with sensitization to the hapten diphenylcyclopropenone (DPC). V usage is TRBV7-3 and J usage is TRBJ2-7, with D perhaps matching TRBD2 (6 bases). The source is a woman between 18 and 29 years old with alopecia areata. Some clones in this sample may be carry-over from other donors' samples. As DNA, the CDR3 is TGTGCCAGCAGCAACGACGGGGGCGAGCAGTACTTC. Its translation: CASSNDGGEQYF.